This is a list of T cell receptor beta chains from one sample in a study of blood T cells in healthy people across ages. TCRdb used MiXCR to reprocess the 5' RACE reads, holding one entry per CDR3 protein. The sample has some 670,000 distinct CDR3 sequences, 52% seen once. Source material: blood. These TCRs come from an elderly woman in good health. CDR3s include the opening cysteine and the closing phenylalanine or tryptophan. Fields, in order: clone size, J gene, D gene, V gene, CDR3 DNA, CDR3 protein. D genes are given only for firm matches. A clone size is listed for some rows: how often the clone was seen (once, few, many), or a class if it is expanded.

clone_size: few; j_call: TRBJ1-2; d_call: .; v_call: TRBV14; cdr3_nt: TGTGCCAGCAGCCAAGATCTCAGGGTAGCTAACTATGGCTACACCTTC; cdr3_aa: CASSQDLRVANYGYTF
clone_size: .; j_call: TRBJ2-3; d_call: .; v_call: TRBV28; cdr3_nt: TGTGCCAGCAGTTTATTGGTCACAGATACGCAGTATTTT; cdr3_aa: CASSLLVTDTQYF
clone_size: many; j_call: TRBJ2-3; d_call: TRBD2; v_call: TRBV29-1; cdr3_nt: TGCAGCGTTGATGGACTAGAAGGGGATACGCAGTATTTT; cdr3_aa: CSVDGLEGDTQYF
clone_size: .; j_call: TRBJ2-2; d_call: .; v_call: TRBV4-3; cdr3_nt: TGCGCCAGCAGCCCGGGGGTTTTTGGGGGAGACACCGGGGAGCTGTTTTTT; cdr3_aa: CASSPGVFGGDTGELFF
clone_size: many; j_call: TRBJ2-3; d_call: TRBD1; v_call: TRBV12-3/TRBV12-4; cdr3_nt: TGTGCCAGCAGAGGACAGGGTACAGATACGCAGTATTTT; cdr3_aa: CASRGQGTDTQYF
clone_size: few; j_call: TRBJ2-5; d_call: .; v_call: TRBV5-1; cdr3_nt: TGCGCCAGCAGATCCCCCCTTCAGGCCCACAATGAGCAGTACTTC; cdr3_aa: CASRSPLQAHNEQYF
clone_size: many; j_call: TRBJ2-5; d_call: TRBD2; v_call: TRBV27; cdr3_nt: TGTGCCAGCAGCTCCTTGACTAGCGGGGAAGAGACCCAGTACTTC; cdr3_aa: CASSSLTSGEETQYF
clone_size: .; j_call: TRBJ2-5; d_call: TRBD1; v_call: TRBV12-3/TRBV12-4; cdr3_nt: TGTGCCAGCAGTTTTGGACAGGTCCAAGAGACCCAGTACTTC; cdr3_aa: CASSFGQVQETQYF
clone_size: .; j_call: TRBJ1-2; d_call: TRBD1; v_call: TRBV5-4; cdr3_nt: TGTGCCAGCAGCCCCGGACAGGAGGATTATGGCTACACCTTC; cdr3_aa: CASSPGQEDYGYTF
clone_size: once; j_call: TRBJ1-1; d_call: TRBD1; v_call: TRBV5-1; cdr3_nt: TGCGCCAGCAGCTCACCGGGACAGCGGAACACTGGAGCTTTCTTT; cdr3_aa: CASSSPGQRNTGAFF
clone_size: .; j_call: TRBJ2-1; d_call: .; v_call: TRBV3-1; cdr3_nt: TGTGCCAGCAGCCAAGTATTTGGTGGGGATGAGCAGTTCTTC; cdr3_aa: CASSQVFGGDEQFF
clone_size: many; j_call: TRBJ2-1; d_call: .; v_call: TRBV7-9; cdr3_nt: TGTGCCAGCAGCTTAACGGTAGCGCGCCACAATGAGCAGTTCTTC; cdr3_aa: CASSLTVARHNEQFF
clone_size: .; j_call: TRBJ1-2; d_call: .; v_call: TRBV29-1; cdr3_nt: TGCAGCGTACAACCAGGAAGAGGAGTGGGTGGCTACACCTTC; cdr3_aa: CSVQPGRGVGGYTF
clone_size: .; j_call: TRBJ2-1; d_call: .; v_call: TRBV4-3; cdr3_nt: TGCGCCAGCAGCCCGATGAGTCCCAAGGGTATCGATGAGCAGTTCTTC; cdr3_aa: CASSPMSPKGIDEQFF
clone_size: once; j_call: TRBJ1-1; d_call: TRBD1; v_call: TRBV29-1; cdr3_nt: TGCAGCGTTGCCGGAACAGGGGGCGCGATCCCGAACACTGAAGCTTTCTTT; cdr3_aa: CSVAGTGGAIPNTEAFF
clone_size: few; j_call: TRBJ2-7; d_call: TRBD1; v_call: TRBV20-1; cdr3_nt: TGCAGTGCTAGGGCTCCGGGACAGTCGTACGAGCAGTACTTC; cdr3_aa: CSARAPGQSYEQYF
clone_size: .; j_call: TRBJ2-1; d_call: TRBD1; v_call: TRBV5-1; cdr3_nt: TGCGCCAGCAGCTTACAGCCCGGGACAGGGGGATGCAATGAGCAGTTCTTC; cdr3_aa: CASSLQPGTGGCNEQFF
clone_size: many; j_call: TRBJ2-5; d_call: TRBD1; v_call: TRBV5-1; cdr3_nt: TGCGCCAGCAGCATGACCGGGACAGAAGAGACCCAGTACTTC; cdr3_aa: CASSMTGTEETQYF
clone_size: few; j_call: TRBJ2-1; d_call: TRBD1; v_call: TRBV7-2; cdr3_nt: TGTGCCAGCACCTTCCTAGGACAGGCCTACAATGAGCAGTTCTTC; cdr3_aa: CASTFLGQAYNEQFF
clone_size: many; j_call: TRBJ1-1; d_call: .; v_call: TRBV29-1; cdr3_nt: TGCAGCGTTGGGAACACTGAAGCTTTCTTT; cdr3_aa: CSVGNTEAFF
clone_size: .; j_call: TRBJ2-3; d_call: TRBD2; v_call: TRBV7-7; cdr3_nt: TGTGCTAGCAGCTTGCGGGGGGACCTAGATACGCAGTATTTT; cdr3_aa: CASSLRGDLDTQYF
clone_size: .; j_call: TRBJ2-5; d_call: TRBD2; v_call: TRBV4-1; cdr3_nt: TGCGCCAGCAGCCAACCAGCGGGGGTCGGGGAGACCCAGTACTTC; cdr3_aa: CASSQPAGVGETQYF